This TCR beta chain was identified during a study of graft-versus-host responses after intestinal transplantation. Overall study: Multivisceral, liver-intestinal, or isolated intestinal transplants were received by the recipients.

The CDR3 sequence is 15 residues long. V was cut by 1 base and J by 7 bases, with 14 bases left in between. The germline CDR1 and CDR2 sequences are SGHAT and FQNNGV. In regard to this clone: Its antigen is unknown.

Some clones are missing from TCRdb's copy, which holds only in-frame ones; the method was immunoSEQ multiplex PCR. The sample carries about 96,000 clones, 92% recorded once. This sequence joins TRBV11-2 and TRBJ2-1, with D possibly being TRBD1 (5 bases). Specimen: unstimulated CD4+ T cells sorted from spleen or lymph node cells, collected before intestinal transplant. This sequence originates from a human donor who received an intestinal transplant. CDR3 amino acids: CASSLGRAGWNEQFF. DNA of the CDR3: TGTGCCAGCAGCTTAGGTAGGGCAGGGTGGAATGAGCAGTTCTTC. The variable domain in full, completed from reference TRBV11-2 and TRBJ2-1, reads EAGVAQSPRYKIIEKRQSVAFWCNPISGHATLYWYQQILGQGPKLLIQFQNNGVVDDSQLPKDRFSAERLKGVDSTLKIQPAKLEDSAVYLCASSLGRAGWNEQFFGPGTRLTVL.